These 9 T cell receptor beta chains were all obtained from the same sample, sequenced in a study of cytomegalovirus exposure and HLA in healthy donors. Primers included in the PCR were 60 Vbeta and 13 Jbeta primers. Repertoires were generated with immunoSEQ multiplex PCR, while TCRdb's copy carries only in-frame clones and drops some. The profile shows 170,000 or so clones, roughly three quarters of them singletons. The source material was PBMCs. These receptors all stem from a woman in her forties or fifties in good health and CMV-seropositive.

V and J are TRBV6-1 and TRBJ1-5; perhaps TRBD1 as D (6 bases). V dropped 7 bases and J dropped 0 bases, with 13 bases sitting between them. The CDR3 is made up of 15 amino acids. Germline V gene lookup returns CDR1 MNHNS and CDR2 SASEGT. The CDR3 nucleotides read TGTGCCAGCAAGGACAGACATTATAGCAATCAGCCCCAGCATTTT. This codes for CASKDRHYSNQPQHF.

The chain employs TRBV2 and TRBJ2-7; TRBD1 agrees at 10 bases. Germline V gene lookup returns CDR1 SNHLY and CDR2 FYNNEI. V dropped 6 bases and J dropped 4; count of bases not matched to a gene: 9. This CDR3 is 15 amino acids long. The CDR3 region has the DNA TGTGCCAGCAGACAAGACAGGGGGCCCATATACGAGCAGTACTTC. Amino acid sequence: CASRQDRGPIYEQYF.

The chain recombines TRBV6-5 with TRBJ2-7, with 7 bases that match TRBD1. Germline values: CDR1 MNHEY, CDR2 SVGAGI. Trimming removed 4 bases from V and 2 bases from J; junction bases left unmatched: 2. The CDR3 totals 13 residues. The CDR3 sequence is CASSFGTAYEQYF. Here the CDR3 DNA reads TGTGCCAGCAGTTTCGGGACAGCCTACGAGCAGTACTTC.

This rearrangement joins TRBV11-2 to TRBJ2-7; D might be TRBD1 (6 bases). V lost 6 bases, J lost 5 bases, and 20 bases lay in between. The CDR3 has 15 amino acids. Looked up from germline, CDR1 is SGHAT and CDR2 is FQNNGV. The CDR3 coding sequence is TGTGCCAGCAGATCCATTCAGGGGTCTATCGACGAGCAGTACTTC. Its protein is CASRSIQGSIDEQYF.

The V gene is TRBV15, the J gene TRBJ2-6; 8 nucleotides agree with TRBD1. Germline trimming cut 0 bases from V and 0 bases from J; bases unmatched to any gene: 13. CDR3 length: 21 residues. The germline gives CDR1 LNHNV, CDR2 YYDKDF (reference sequence). The CDR3 DNA follows: TGTGCCACCAGCAGAGATGGGCCCCCGGGACAGGTTAGCTCTGGGGCCAACGTCCTGACTTTC. It codes for CATSRDGPPGQVSSGANVLTF.

The V gene is TRBV27, the J gene TRBJ1-6, with D perhaps matching TRBD1 (5 bases). With 8 bases removed from V and 8 bases from J, the gap between germline ends came to 13 bases. Germline lookup yields CDR1 MNHEY and CDR2 SMNVEV (reference sequence). CDR3 size: 13 residues. The CDR3 region is CASQGTVYSPLHF. The CDR3 DNA is TGTGCCAGCCAGGGTACGGTATATTCACCCCTCCACTTT.

This chain connects TRBV5-6 to TRBJ1-1; TRBD1 matches at 8 bases. CDR1 is SGHDT, CDR2 YYEEEE, per germline. The CDR3 runs to 14 residues. With 4 bases clipped from V and 1 base from J, the junction kept 3 bases outside the gene matches. CDR3 DNA sequence: TGTGCCAGCAGCGAAGGGACAGGGAACACTGAAGCTTTCTTT. Translation: CASSEGTGNTEAFF.

The chain couples TRBV11-3 to TRBJ2-1; 8 positions match TRBD2. Germline CDR1 SGHNT, CDR2 YENEEA. Trimming removed 1 base from V and 5 bases from J; junction bases left unmatched: 4. The CDR3 sequence is 15 residues long. CDR3 sequence reads: CASSLAGGLNNEQFF. Here the CDR3 DNA reads TGTGCCAGCAGCTTAGCGGGGGGGTTAAACAATGAGCAGTTCTTC.

The chain links TRBV9 to TRBJ1-3; no clear D. Per germline, CDR1 SGDLS and CDR2 YYNGEE. The germline V and J ends were trimmed by 7 bases and 0 bases, with 14 bases remaining between them. There are 15 residues in the CDR3. Here the CDR3 DNA reads TGTGCCAGCGGGAGTCAGGTCCCCTCTGGAAACACCATATATTTT. Amino acid sequence: CASGSQVPSGNTIYF.